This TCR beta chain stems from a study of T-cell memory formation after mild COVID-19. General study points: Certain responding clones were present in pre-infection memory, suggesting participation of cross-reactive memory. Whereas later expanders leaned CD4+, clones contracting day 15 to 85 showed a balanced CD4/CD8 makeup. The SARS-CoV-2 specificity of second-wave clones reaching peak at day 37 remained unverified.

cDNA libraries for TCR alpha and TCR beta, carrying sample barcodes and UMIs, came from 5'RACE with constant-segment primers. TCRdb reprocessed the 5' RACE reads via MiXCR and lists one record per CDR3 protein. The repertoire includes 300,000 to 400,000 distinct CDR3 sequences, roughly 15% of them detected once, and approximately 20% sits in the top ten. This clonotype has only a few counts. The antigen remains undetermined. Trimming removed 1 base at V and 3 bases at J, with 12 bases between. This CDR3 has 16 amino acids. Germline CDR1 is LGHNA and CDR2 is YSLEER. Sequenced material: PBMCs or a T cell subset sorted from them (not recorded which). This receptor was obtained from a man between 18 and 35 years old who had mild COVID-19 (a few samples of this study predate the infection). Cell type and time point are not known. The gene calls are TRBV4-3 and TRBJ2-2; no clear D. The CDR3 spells CASSQGQYRDTGELFF. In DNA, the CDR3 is TGCGCCAGCAGCCAAGGGCAGTACAGAGACACCGGGGAGCTGTTTTTT.